These 6 T cell receptor beta chains came from one sample sequenced in a study of neurological immune-mediated disorders. TCRdb re-analysed the 5' RACE reads in MiXCR, keeping a single row per CDR3 protein. The data contain fewer than 30,000 distinct CDR3 sequences, about 13% of them singletons. The sample consisted of PBMCs. The receptors stem from an older woman with HTLV-1-associated myelopathy (HAM/TSP).

This clonotype was observed at least ten times. The rearrangement uses TRBV20-1 and TRBJ1-4; no firm D call. This CDR3 contains 14 residues. Trimming removed 0 bases from V and 6 bases from J, with 11 bases in between. Germline V lookup: CDR1 DFQATT, CDR2 SNEGSKA (reference sequence). The CDR3 is CSARDLGRDEKLFF. CDR3 coding DNA: TGCAGTGCTAGAGATCTTGGAAGGGATGAAAAACTGTTTTTT.

In its sample, this clonotype was seen many times. V and J are TRBV19 and TRBJ1-2, with D maybe TRBD1 (5 bases). Germline CDR1 LNHDA, CDR2 SQIVND (reference sequence). This CDR3 is 15 amino acids long. The V end lost 4 bases, the J end lost 8 bases, and 20 bases lay between the germline ends. The CDR3 sequence is CASSTHPTGPGGYTF. In nucleotides, the CDR3 is TGTGCCAGTAGTACCCACCCTACAGGTCCGGGCGGCTACACCTTC.

This clonotype was counted ten times or more. The chain links TRBV7-9 to TRBJ2-1, with 8 bases fitting TRBD1. V shed 7 bases and J 3 bases; nucleotides not matched to a gene: 8. The CDR3 is made up of 15 amino acids. The germline gives CDR1 SEHNR, CDR2 FQNEAQ (reference sequence). CDR3 DNA: TGTGCCAGCATCAGACAGGGGCTTGACTACAATGAGCAGTTCTTC. This sequence encodes CASIRQGLDYNEQFF. Full variable domain (missing parts from reference TRBV7-9 and TRBJ2-1): DTGVSQNPRHKITKRGQNVTFRCDPISEHNRLYWYRQTLGQGPEFLTYFQNEAQLEKSRLLSDRFSAERPKGSFSTLEIQRTEQGDSAMYLCASIRQGLDYNEQFFGPGTRLTVL.

This clonotype was counted many times. The chain has TRBV12-3 or TRBV12-4 and TRBJ1-4; D is possibly TRBD1 (6 bases). The CDR3 is 14 residues long. V was cut by 5 bases and J by 7 bases, with 14 bases left in between. The CDR3 region is CASSLPGAGEKLFF. The CDR3 nucleotides read TGTGCCAGCAGTCTCCCAGGGGCCGGTGAAAAACTGTTTTTT.

Comments on this clonotype: Given the absence of the conserved phenylalanine or tryptophan at the CDR3 end, a read error is likely. The V call is TRBV7-9, the J call TRBJ1-2, with 9 bases matching TRBD1. The V gene's germline CDR1 is SEHNR and CDR2 FQNEAQ (reference sequence). The CDR3 sequence is 15 residues long. With 7 bases clipped from V and 2 bases from J, the junction kept 8 bases outside the gene matches. CDR3 loop: CASTHWTGENYGYTV. The DNA for the CDR3 is TGTGCCAGCACTCACTGGACAGGGGAGAACTATGGCTACACCGTC.

This clonotype is judged medium-sized. The chain uses TRBV12-3 or TRBV12-4 and TRBJ1-1; D not certain. This CDR3 has 16 amino acids. V shed 3 bases and J shed 0 bases, with 14 bases lying between them. Here the CDR3 DNA reads TGTGCCAGCAGTTTCCGTGGCCCGCCGATGAACACTGAAGCTTTCTTT. Encoded protein: CASSFRGPPMNTEAFF.